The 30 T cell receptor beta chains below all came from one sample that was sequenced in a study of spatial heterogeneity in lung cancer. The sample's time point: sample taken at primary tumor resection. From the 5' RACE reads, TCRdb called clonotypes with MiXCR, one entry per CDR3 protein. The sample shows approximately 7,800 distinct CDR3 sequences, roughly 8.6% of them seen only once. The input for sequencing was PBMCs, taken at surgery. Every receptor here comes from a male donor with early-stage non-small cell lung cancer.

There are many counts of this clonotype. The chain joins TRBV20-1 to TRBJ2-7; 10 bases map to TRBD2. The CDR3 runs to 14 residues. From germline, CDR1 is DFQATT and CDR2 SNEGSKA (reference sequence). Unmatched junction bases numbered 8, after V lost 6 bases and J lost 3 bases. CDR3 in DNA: TGCAGTGCCGCTAGCGGGAGTTTCCACTACGAGCAGTACTTC. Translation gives CSAASGSFHYEQYF.

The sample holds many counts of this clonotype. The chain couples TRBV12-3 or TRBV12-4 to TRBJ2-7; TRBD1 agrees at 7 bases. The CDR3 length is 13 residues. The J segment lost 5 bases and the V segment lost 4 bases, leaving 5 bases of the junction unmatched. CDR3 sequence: CASSSLGGHEQYF. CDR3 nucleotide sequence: TGTGCCAGCAGTTCCCTAGGGGGCCACGAGCAGTACTTC.

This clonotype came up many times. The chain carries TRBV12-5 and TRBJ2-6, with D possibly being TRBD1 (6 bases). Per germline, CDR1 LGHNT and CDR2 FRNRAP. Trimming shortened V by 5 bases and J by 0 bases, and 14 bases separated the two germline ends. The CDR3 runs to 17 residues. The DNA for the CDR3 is TGTGCTAGTGGTCGCCCGGACAGTTTCTCTGGGGCCAACGTCCTGACTTTC. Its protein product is CASGRPDSFSGANVLTF.

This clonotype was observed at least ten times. The CDR3 sequence: CASSPAGLAGGPFYEQFF. The CDR3 DNA sequence: TGTGCCAGCAGCCCGGCAGGACTAGCGGGAGGGCCGTTCTATGAGCAGTTCTTC. The genes are TRBV3-1 and TRBJ2-1; TRBD2 agrees at 15 bases. CDR3 size: 18 residues. Germline V gene sequence: CDR1 LGHDT, CDR2 YNNKEL (reference sequence). Trimming took 4 bases from V and 8 from J; bases not matched to a gene: 12.

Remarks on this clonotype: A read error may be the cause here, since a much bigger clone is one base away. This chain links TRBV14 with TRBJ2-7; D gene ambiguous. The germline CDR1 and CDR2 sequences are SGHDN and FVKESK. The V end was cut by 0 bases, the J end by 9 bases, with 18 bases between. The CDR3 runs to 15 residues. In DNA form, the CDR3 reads TGTGCCAGCAGCCAAGATCATTTGATAGTGGGCGCGCAGTACTTC. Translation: CASSQDHLIVGAQYF. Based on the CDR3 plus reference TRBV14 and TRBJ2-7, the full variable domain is EAGVTQFPSHSVIEKGQTVTLRCDPISGHDNLYWYRRVMGKEIKFLLHFVKESKQDESGMPNNRFLAERTGGTYSTLKVQPAELEDSGVYFCASSQDHLIVGAQYFGPGTRLTVT.

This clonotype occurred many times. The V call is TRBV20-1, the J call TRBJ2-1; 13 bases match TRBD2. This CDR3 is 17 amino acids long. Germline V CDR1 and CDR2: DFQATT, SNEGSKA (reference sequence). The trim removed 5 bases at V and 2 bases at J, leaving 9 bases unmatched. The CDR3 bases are TGCAGTGCTTCCCGGACTAGCGGGAGTTGGGCCTACAATGAGCAGTTCTTC. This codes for CSASRTSGSWAYNEQFF.

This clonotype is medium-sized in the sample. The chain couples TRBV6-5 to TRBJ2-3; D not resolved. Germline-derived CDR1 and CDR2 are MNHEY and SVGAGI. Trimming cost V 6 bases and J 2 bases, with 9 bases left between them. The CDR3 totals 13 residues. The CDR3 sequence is CASSPDVTDTQYF. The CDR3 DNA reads TGTGCCAGCAGCCCGGACGTCACAGATACGCAGTATTTT.

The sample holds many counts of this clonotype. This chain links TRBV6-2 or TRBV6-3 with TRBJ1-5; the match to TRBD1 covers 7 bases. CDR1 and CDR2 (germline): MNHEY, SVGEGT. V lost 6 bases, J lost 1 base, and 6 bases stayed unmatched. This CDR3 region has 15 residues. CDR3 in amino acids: CASRPAGGSNQPQHF. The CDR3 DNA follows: TGTGCCAGCAGACCCGCAGGGGGGAGCAATCAGCCCCAGCATTTT.

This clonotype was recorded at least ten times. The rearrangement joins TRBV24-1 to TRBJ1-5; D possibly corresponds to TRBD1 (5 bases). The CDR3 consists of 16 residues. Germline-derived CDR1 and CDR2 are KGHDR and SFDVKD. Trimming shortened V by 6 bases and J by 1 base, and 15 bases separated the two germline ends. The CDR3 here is CATSLRGARSNQPQHF. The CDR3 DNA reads TGTGCCACCAGTCTCCGAGGGGCTCGGAGCAATCAGCCCCAGCATTTT.

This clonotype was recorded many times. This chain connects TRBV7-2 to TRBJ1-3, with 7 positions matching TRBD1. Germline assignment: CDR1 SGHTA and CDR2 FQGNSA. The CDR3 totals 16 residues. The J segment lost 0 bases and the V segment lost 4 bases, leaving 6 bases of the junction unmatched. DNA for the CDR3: TGTGCCAGCAGCTCGGACAGGCCTAGCTCTGGAAACACCATATATTTT. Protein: CASSSDRPSSGNTIYF.

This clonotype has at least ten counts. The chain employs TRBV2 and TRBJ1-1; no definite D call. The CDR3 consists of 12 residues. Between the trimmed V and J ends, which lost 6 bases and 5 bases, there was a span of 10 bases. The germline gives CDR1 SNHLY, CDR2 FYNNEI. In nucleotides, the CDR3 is TGTGCCAGCAGATTTAGAGGGACTGAAGCTTTCTTT. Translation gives CASRFRGTEAFF.

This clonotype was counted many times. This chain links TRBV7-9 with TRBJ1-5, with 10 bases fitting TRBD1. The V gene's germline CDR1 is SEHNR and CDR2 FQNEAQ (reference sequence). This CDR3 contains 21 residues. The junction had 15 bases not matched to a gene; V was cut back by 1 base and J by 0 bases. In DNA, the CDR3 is TGTGCCAGCAGCTTAGAATATTTGGGACAGGGGAGTTCCCATAGCAATCAGCCCCAGCATTTT. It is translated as CASSLEYLGQGSSHSNQPQHF.

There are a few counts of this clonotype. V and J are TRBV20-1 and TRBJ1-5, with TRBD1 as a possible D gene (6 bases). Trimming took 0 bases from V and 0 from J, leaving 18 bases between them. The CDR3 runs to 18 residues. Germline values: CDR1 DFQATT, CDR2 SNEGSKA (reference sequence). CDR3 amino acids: CSAREERTGTLSNQPQHF. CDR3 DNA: TGCAGTGCTAGAGAAGAAAGAACCGGGACACTTAGCAATCAGCCCCAGCATTTT.

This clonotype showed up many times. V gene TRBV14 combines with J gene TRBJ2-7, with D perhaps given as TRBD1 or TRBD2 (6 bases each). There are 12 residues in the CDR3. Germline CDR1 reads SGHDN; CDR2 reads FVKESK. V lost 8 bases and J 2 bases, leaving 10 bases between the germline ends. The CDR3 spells CASGGRTYEQYF. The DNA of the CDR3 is TGTGCCAGCGGGGGGCGGACCTACGAGCAGTACTTC.

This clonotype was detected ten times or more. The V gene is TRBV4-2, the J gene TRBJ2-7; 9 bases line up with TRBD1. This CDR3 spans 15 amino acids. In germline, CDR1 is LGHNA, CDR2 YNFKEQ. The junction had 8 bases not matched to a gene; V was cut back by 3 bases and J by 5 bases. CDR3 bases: TGTGCCAGCAGCCAGCAGACAGGGGGTAACGACGAGCAGTACTTC. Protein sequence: CASSQQTGGNDEQYF.

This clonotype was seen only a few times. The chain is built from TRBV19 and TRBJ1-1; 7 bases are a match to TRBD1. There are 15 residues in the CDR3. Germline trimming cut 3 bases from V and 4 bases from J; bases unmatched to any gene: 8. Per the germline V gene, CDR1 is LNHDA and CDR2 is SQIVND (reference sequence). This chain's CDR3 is CASSIYSGGSTEAFF. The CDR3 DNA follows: TGTGCCAGTAGTATCTATTCAGGGGGAAGCACTGAAGCTTTCTTT.

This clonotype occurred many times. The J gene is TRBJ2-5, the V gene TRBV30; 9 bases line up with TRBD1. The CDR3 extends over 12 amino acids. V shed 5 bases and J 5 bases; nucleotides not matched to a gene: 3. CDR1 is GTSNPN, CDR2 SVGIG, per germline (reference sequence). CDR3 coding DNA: TGTGCCTGGCGACAGGGGGACGAGACCCAGTACTTC. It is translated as CAWRQGDETQYF.

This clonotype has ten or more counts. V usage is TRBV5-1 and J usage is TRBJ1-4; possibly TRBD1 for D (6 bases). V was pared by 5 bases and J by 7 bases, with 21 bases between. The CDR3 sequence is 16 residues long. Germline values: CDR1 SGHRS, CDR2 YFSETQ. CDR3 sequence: CASSPGDTSLGEKLFF. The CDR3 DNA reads TGCGCCAGCAGTCCAGGGGACACTTCCTTGGGTGAAAAACTGTTTTTT.

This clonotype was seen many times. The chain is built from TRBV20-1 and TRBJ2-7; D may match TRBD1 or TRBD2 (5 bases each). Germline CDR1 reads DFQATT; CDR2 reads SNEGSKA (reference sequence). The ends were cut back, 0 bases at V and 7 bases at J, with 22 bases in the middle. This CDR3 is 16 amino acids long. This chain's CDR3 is CSARDPLRDDFSEQYF. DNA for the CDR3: TGCAGTGCTAGAGACCCACTCCGGGACGACTTTTCGGAGCAGTACTTC.

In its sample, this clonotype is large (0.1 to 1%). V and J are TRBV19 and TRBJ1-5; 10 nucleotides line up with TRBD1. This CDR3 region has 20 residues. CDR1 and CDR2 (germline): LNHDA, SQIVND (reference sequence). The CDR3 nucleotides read TGTGTGCCAGGGGTAGACCGGGACAGGGGACTCCCTTATAGCAATCAGCCCCAGCATTTT. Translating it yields CVPGVDRDRGLPYSNQPQHF.

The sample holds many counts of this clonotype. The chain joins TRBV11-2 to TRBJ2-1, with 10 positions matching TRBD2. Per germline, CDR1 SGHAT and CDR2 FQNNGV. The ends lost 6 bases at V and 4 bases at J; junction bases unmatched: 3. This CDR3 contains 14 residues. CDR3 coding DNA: TGTGCCAGCAGTACTAGCGGGAAGTACAATGAGCAGTTCTTC. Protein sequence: CASSTSGKYNEQFF.

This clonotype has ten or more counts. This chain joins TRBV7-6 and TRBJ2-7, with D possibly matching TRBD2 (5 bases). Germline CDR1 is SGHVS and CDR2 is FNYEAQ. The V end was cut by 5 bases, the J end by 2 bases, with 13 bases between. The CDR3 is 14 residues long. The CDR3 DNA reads TGTGCCAGCAGCCGGACTGAGAACACCTACGAGCAGTACTTC. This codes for CASSRTENTYEQYF.

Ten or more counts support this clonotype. The CDR3 coding sequence is TGTGCCAGCAGCCTCCCCGGGACAGGGAGGACTGAAGCTTTCTTT. Translated, it gives CASSLPGTGRTEAFF. The rearrangement links TRBV13 to TRBJ1-1, with 9 positions matching TRBD1. Germline V gene sequence: CDR1 PRHDT, CDR2 FYEKMQ (reference sequence). CDR3 length: 15 residues. Unmatched junction bases numbered 9, after V lost 5 bases and J lost 5 bases.

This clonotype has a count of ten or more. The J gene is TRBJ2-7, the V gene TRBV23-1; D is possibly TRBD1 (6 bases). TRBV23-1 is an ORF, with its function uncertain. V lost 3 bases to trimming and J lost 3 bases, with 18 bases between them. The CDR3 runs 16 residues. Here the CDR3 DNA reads TGCGCCAGCAGTCAGGGACACGAACTGACCCGCTACGAGCAGTACTTC. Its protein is CASSQGHELTRYEQYF.

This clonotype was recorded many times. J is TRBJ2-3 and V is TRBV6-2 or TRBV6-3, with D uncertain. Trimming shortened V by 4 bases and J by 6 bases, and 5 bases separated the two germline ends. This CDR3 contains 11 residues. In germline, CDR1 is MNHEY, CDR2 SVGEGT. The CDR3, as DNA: TGTGCCAGCAGTTCCGGGGATACGCAGTATTTT. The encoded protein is CASSSGDTQYF.

As DNA, the CDR3 is TGTGCCAGCAGCAGCCGACTAGCGGGGGGCACAGATACGCAGTATTTT. This gives the protein CASSSRLAGGTDTQYF. The chain joins TRBV11-2 to TRBJ2-3, with 12 nucleotides matching TRBD2. The CDR3 covers 16 residues. V gave up 5 bases and J gave up 1 base; unmatched junction bases: 4. CDR1 is SGHAT and CDR2 is FQNNGV in the germline V gene.

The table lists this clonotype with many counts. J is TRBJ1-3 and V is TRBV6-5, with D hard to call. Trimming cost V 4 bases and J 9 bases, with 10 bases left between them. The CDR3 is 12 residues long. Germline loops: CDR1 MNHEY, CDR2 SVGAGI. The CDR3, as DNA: TGTGCCAGCAGTTCCCCTGGGATCACCATATATTTT. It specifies CASSSPGITIYF.

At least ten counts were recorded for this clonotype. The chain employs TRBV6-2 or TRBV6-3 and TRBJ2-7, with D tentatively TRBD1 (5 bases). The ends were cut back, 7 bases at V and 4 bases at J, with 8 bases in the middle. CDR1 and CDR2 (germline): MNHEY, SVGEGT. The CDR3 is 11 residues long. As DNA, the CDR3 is TGTGCCAGCATTGGGGCGTACGAGCAGTACTTC. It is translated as CASIGAYEQYF.

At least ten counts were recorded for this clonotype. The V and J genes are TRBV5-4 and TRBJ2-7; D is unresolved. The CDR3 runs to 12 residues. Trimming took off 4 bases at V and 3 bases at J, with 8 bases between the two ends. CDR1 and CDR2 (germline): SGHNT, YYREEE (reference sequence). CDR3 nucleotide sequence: TGTGCCAGCAGCCTTAACAGCTACGAGCAGTACTTC. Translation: CASSLNSYEQYF.

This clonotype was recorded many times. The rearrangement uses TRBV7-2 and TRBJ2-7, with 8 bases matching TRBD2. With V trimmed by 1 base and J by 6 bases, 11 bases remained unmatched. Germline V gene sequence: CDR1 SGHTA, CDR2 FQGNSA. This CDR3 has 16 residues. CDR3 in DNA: TGTGCCAGCAGCTTAGACGGAGGACTAGCCCCTCGCGAGCAGTACTTC. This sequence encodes CASSLDGGLAPREQYF.